The rows below give T cell receptor beta chains drawn from one sample of a study of blood T cell repertoires in COVID-19. Assay used: immunoSEQ multiplex PCR; TCRdb lists only in-frame clones, some missing. The sample yields 130,000 to 150,000 clones, roughly 84% seen once. The sample taken for sequencing was peripheral blood. The receptors here all came from a man aged 55 to 69 with active or convalescent COVID-19. Each CDR3 is given with its conserved first and last residue. A D gene is named only where the DNA matches it firmly. A row's size may be missing; if present it is once, few, many or a size class.

V gene: TRBV27; clone size: .; J gene: TRBJ2-7; D gene: .; CDR3 protein: CASSPPVGGQYF; CDR3 DNA: TGTGCCAGCAGCCCACCCGTGGGGGGGCAGTACTTC
V gene: TRBV9; clone size: .; J gene: TRBJ2-3; D gene: TRBD2; CDR3 protein: CASSVASGYPDTQYF; CDR3 DNA: TGTGCCAGCAGCGTAGCTAGCGGTTATCCAGATACGCAGTATTTT
V gene: TRBV7-8; clone size: many; J gene: TRBJ1-3; D gene: .; CDR3 protein: CASSKATMSGNTIYF; CDR3 DNA: TGTGCCAGCAGCAAAGCAACCATGTCTGGAAACACCATATATTTT
V gene: TRBV27; clone size: .; J gene: TRBJ1-4; D gene: .; CDR3 protein: CASSSGDWSEKLFF; CDR3 DNA: TGTGCCAGCAGTTCGGGGGATTGGAGCGAAAAACTGTTTTTT
V gene: TRBV10-1; clone size: .; J gene: TRBJ1-4; D gene: .; CDR3 protein: CASSANRVGEKLFF; CDR3 DNA: TGCGCCAGCAGTGCCAACAGGGTCGGTGAAAAACTGTTTTTT
V gene: TRBV7-8; clone size: once; J gene: TRBJ1-1; D gene: .; CDR3 protein: CASSPTRPPPDTEAFF; CDR3 DNA: TGTGCCAGCAGCCCTACGAGGCCGCCACCCGACACTGAAGCTTTCTTT
V gene: TRBV4-1; clone size: .; J gene: TRBJ1-3; D gene: .; CDR3 protein: CASSQVSRAGDTIYF; CDR3 DNA: TGCGCCAGCAGCCAAGTATCTAGGGCAGGGGACACCATATATTTT
V gene: TRBV24-1; clone size: .; J gene: TRBJ1-2; D gene: .; CDR3 protein: CATSDPIREEVLGYTF; CDR3 DNA: TGTGCCACCAGTGATCCTATACGGGAGGAAGTATTAGGCTACACCTTC
V gene: TRBV12-5; clone size: few; J gene: TRBJ2-3; D gene: TRBD1; CDR3 protein: CASGLDRGPGPDTQYF; CDR3 DNA: TGTGCTAGTGGTTTGGACAGGGGCCCGGGCCCAGATACGCAGTATTTT
V gene: TRBV3-1/TRBV3-2; clone size: .; J gene: TRBJ2-3; D gene: .; CDR3 protein: CASSPRISGPPSTDTQYF; CDR3 DNA: TGTGCCAGCAGCCCCAGGATTAGCGGTCCTCCGAGCACAGATACGCAGTATTTT
V gene: TRBV19; clone size: .; J gene: TRBJ2-3; D gene: TRBD1; CDR3 protein: CASSTSGQGLDTQYF; CDR3 DNA: TGTGCCAGTAGTACTTCGGGACAGGGGTTAGATACGCAGTATTTT
V gene: TRBV7-2; clone size: .; J gene: TRBJ1-1; D gene: .; CDR3 protein: CASSPWRGGATEAFF; CDR3 DNA: TGTGCCAGCAGCCCCTGGAGGGGGGGCGCCACTGAAGCTTTCTTT
V gene: TRBV4-3; clone size: once; J gene: TRBJ1-1; D gene: .; CDR3 protein: CASSQGGANTEAFF; CDR3 DNA: TGCGCCAGCAGCCAAGGGGGCGCGAACACTGAAGCTTTCTTT
V gene: TRBV11-3; clone size: .; J gene: TRBJ2-1; D gene: .; CDR3 protein: CASSQGQGRVNEQFF; CDR3 DNA: TGTGCCAGCAGCCAGGGGCAGGGAAGGGTCAATGAGCAGTTCTTC
V gene: TRBV7-2; clone size: .; J gene: TRBJ2-1; D gene: .; CDR3 protein: CASSLIMRDEQFF; CDR3 DNA: TGTGCCAGCAGCTTAATAATGCGCGATGAGCAGTTCTTC
V gene: TRBV7-2; clone size: .; J gene: TRBJ1-2; D gene: TRBD1; CDR3 protein: CASSSTGVGGYTF; CDR3 DNA: TGTGCCAGCAGCTCAACAGGGGTAGGCGGCTACACCTTC
V gene: TRBV10-2; clone size: .; J gene: TRBJ2-5; D gene: .; CDR3 protein: CASTGRSGAQYF; CDR3 DNA: TGCGCCAGCACCGGGCGCTCCGGGGCCCAGTACTTC
V gene: TRBV4-1; clone size: few; J gene: TRBJ2-7; D gene: TRBD1; CDR3 protein: CASSQYFTGDEQYF; CDR3 DNA: TGCGCCAGCAGCCAGTATTTTACAGGGGACGAGCAGTACTTC
V gene: TRBV7-8; clone size: .; J gene: TRBJ2-1; D gene: TRBD1; CDR3 protein: CASSLLTGYNEQFF; CDR3 DNA: TGTGCCAGCAGCCTACTGACAGGGTACAATGAGCAGTTCTTC
V gene: TRBV10-3; clone size: .; J gene: TRBJ1-1; D gene: TRBD1; CDR3 protein: CAISPRDRGASTEAFF; CDR3 DNA: TGTGCCATCAGCCCACGGGACAGGGGGGCGAGCACTGAAGCTTTCTTT
V gene: TRBV11-3; clone size: .; J gene: TRBJ2-5; D gene: .; CDR3 protein: CASSLVGGPRETQYF; CDR3 DNA: TGTGCCAGCAGCTTAGTGGGGGGGCCACGGGAGACCCAGTACTTC
V gene: TRBV11-3; clone size: few; J gene: TRBJ1-1; D gene: .; CDR3 protein: CASSLGQYTEAFF; CDR3 DNA: TGTGCCAGCAGCTTAGGACAGTACACTGAAGCTTTCTTT
V gene: TRBV5-6; clone size: .; J gene: TRBJ2-2; D gene: TRBD1; CDR3 protein: CASSVRRQGAPSTGELFF; CDR3 DNA: TGTGCCAGCAGCGTACGGAGACAGGGGGCGCCGAGCACCGGGGAGCTGTTTTTT
V gene: TRBV15; clone size: once; J gene: TRBJ2-1; D gene: TRBD2; CDR3 protein: CATSGLAGAGEQFF; CDR3 DNA: TGTGCCACCAGCGGACTAGCGGGAGCGGGGGAGCAGTTCTTC
V gene: TRBV27; clone size: few; J gene: TRBJ1-1; D gene: .; CDR3 protein: CASSSPGLNTEAFF; CDR3 DNA: TGTGCCAGCAGTTCGCCAGGATTGAACACTGAAGCTTTCTTT
V gene: TRBV5-6; clone size: once; J gene: TRBJ1-1; D gene: .; CDR3 protein: CASSQGGLLTEAFF; CDR3 DNA: TGTGCCAGCAGCCAAGGAGGACTCCTCACTGAAGCTTTCTTT
V gene: TRBV2; clone size: .; J gene: TRBJ1-2; D gene: .; CDR3 protein: CATRPGGSYGYTF; CDR3 DNA: TGTGCCACTCGGCCGGGGGGGTCCTATGGCTACACCTTC
V gene: TRBV7-2; clone size: .; J gene: TRBJ1-1; D gene: TRBD1; CDR3 protein: CASSSTGNMNTEAFF; CDR3 DNA: TGTGCCAGCAGCTCGACAGGGAACATGAACACTGAAGCTTTCTTT
V gene: TRBV5-1; clone size: .; J gene: TRBJ2-2; D gene: TRBD2; CDR3 protein: CASSNRGGEFTGELFF; CDR3 DNA: TGCGCCAGCAGCAACCGGGGAGGGGAATTCACCGGGGAGCTGTTTTTT
V gene: TRBV11-2; clone size: few; J gene: TRBJ2-5; D gene: TRBD1; CDR3 protein: CASNGQGQETQYF; CDR3 DNA: TGTGCCAGCAACGGACAGGGCCAAGAGACCCAGTACTTC
V gene: TRBV9; clone size: .; J gene: TRBJ1-1; D gene: .; CDR3 protein: CASSAGQPTEAFF; CDR3 DNA: TGTGCCAGCAGCGCGGGACAACCCACTGAAGCTTTCTTT
V gene: TRBV25-1; clone size: once; J gene: TRBJ2-2; D gene: .; CDR3 protein: CASSSGELFF; CDR3 DNA: TGTGCCAGCTCCAGCGGGGAGCTGTTTTTT
V gene: TRBV10-3; clone size: .; J gene: TRBJ1-6; D gene: .; CDR3 protein: CAISAKGFDSPLHF; CDR3 DNA: TGTGCCATCAGTGCTAAGGGGTTCGATTCACCCCTCCACTTT
V gene: TRBV5-6; clone size: .; J gene: TRBJ1-3; D gene: .; CDR3 protein: CASSFDTYSGNTIYF; CDR3 DNA: TGTGCCAGCAGCTTTGACACATACTCTGGAAACACCATATATTTT
V gene: TRBV30; clone size: .; J gene: TRBJ2-1; D gene: TRBD2; CDR3 protein: CAWTRTSGGFNEQFF; CDR3 DNA: TGTGCCTGGACCCGGACTAGCGGGGGGTTCAATGAGCAGTTCTTC
V gene: TRBV6-5; clone size: .; J gene: TRBJ1-1; D gene: TRBD1; CDR3 protein: CASSRETGALPEAFF; CDR3 DNA: TGTGCCAGCAGTCGGGAAACAGGGGCCCTACCTGAAGCTTTCTTT
V gene: TRBV9; clone size: .; J gene: TRBJ1-6; D gene: .; CDR3 protein: CASSVGTGRAPLHF; CDR3 DNA: TGTGCCAGCAGCGTAGGAACAGGGAGGGCACCCCTCCACTTT
V gene: TRBV18; clone size: .; J gene: TRBJ2-7; D gene: .; CDR3 protein: CASSPDRFEQYF; CDR3 DNA: TGTGCCAGCTCACCGGACAGATTTGAGCAGTACTTC
V gene: TRBV18; clone size: .; J gene: TRBJ1-2; D gene: TRBD1; CDR3 protein: CASSGTGGDYGYTF; CDR3 DNA: TGTGCCAGCTCAGGAACAGGGGGTGACTATGGCTACACCTTC
V gene: TRBV6-1; clone size: .; J gene: TRBJ2-1; D gene: .; CDR3 protein: CASSDNGQRINNEQFF; CDR3 DNA: TGTGCCAGCAGTGACAACGGACAGCGGATAAACAATGAGCAGTTCTTC
V gene: TRBV7-8; clone size: .; J gene: TRBJ1-4; D gene: .; CDR3 protein: CASSQRGPNEKLFF; CDR3 DNA: TGTGCCAGCAGCCAAAGGGGCCCGAATGAAAAACTGTTTTTT
V gene: TRBV9; clone size: .; J gene: TRBJ1-2; D gene: .; CDR3 protein: CASSDTDSNYGYTF; CDR3 DNA: TGTGCCAGCAGTGATACAGATTCTAACTATGGCTACACCTTC
V gene: TRBV30; clone size: .; J gene: TRBJ1-2; D gene: .; CDR3 protein: CAWTPTGRGYTF; CDR3 DNA: TGTGCCTGGACTCCGACAGGACGCGGCTACACCTTC
V gene: TRBV5-8; clone size: .; J gene: TRBJ1-1; D gene: TRBD1; CDR3 protein: CASSLYLGQGIDTEAFF; CDR3 DNA: TGTGCCAGCAGCTTGTATTTGGGACAGGGGATCGACACTGAAGCTTTCTTT
V gene: TRBV6-2/TRBV6-3; clone size: .; J gene: TRBJ2-1; D gene: TRBD2; CDR3 protein: CASSYSAGGPKGEQFF; CDR3 DNA: TGTGCCAGCAGTTACTCCGCGGGGGGGCCGAAAGGTGAGCAGTTCTTC
V gene: TRBV7-9; clone size: .; J gene: TRBJ1-3; D gene: TRBD1; CDR3 protein: CASSVQGRSGNTIYF; CDR3 DNA: TGTGCCAGCAGCGTACAGGGGCGTTCAGGAAACACCATATATTTT
V gene: TRBV6-1; clone size: .; J gene: TRBJ2-1; D gene: .; CDR3 protein: CASSEAPWTDEQFF; CDR3 DNA: TGTGCCAGCAGTGAAGCCCCCTGGACAGATGAGCAGTTCTTC
V gene: TRBV4-1; clone size: .; J gene: TRBJ1-6; D gene: .; CDR3 protein: CASSQGGPPNSPLHF; CDR3 DNA: TGCGCCAGCAGCCAAGGAGGGCCCCCCAATTCACCCCTCCACTTT
V gene: TRBV27; clone size: .; J gene: TRBJ1-1; D gene: .; CDR3 protein: CASSLTVNTEAFF; CDR3 DNA: TGTGCCAGCAGTCTAACAGTGAACACTGAAGCTTTCTTT
V gene: TRBV6-5; clone size: .; J gene: TRBJ1-2; D gene: .; CDR3 protein: CASKQGAEFYGYTF; CDR3 DNA: TGTGCCAGCAAGCAAGGGGCGGAGTTTTACGGCTACACCTTC
V gene: TRBV7-2; clone size: .; J gene: TRBJ1-6; D gene: .; CDR3 protein: CASSLIGSGGKRSPLHF; CDR3 DNA: TGTGCCAGCAGCTTAATCGGTAGTGGGGGGAAGCGGTCACCCCTCCACTTT
V gene: TRBV28; clone size: .; J gene: TRBJ2-3; D gene: .; CDR3 protein: CASSFGGISPDTQYF; CDR3 DNA: TGTGCCAGCAGTTTCGGGGGAATTTCACCAGATACGCAGTATTTT
V gene: TRBV9; clone size: .; J gene: TRBJ1-5; D gene: TRBD1; CDR3 protein: CASSLGTGDSNQPQHF; CDR3 DNA: TGTGCCAGCAGCCTCGGGACAGGGGATAGCAATCAGCCCCAGCATTTT
V gene: TRBV11-3; clone size: .; J gene: TRBJ1-1; D gene: TRBD1; CDR3 protein: CASSLGQGLTEAFF; CDR3 DNA: TGTGCCAGCAGCTTAGGACAGGGATTGACTGAAGCTTTCTTT
V gene: TRBV9; clone size: .; J gene: TRBJ1-1; D gene: .; CDR3 protein: CASSAEMDSEAFF; CDR3 DNA: TGTGCCAGCAGCGCCGAAATGGACAGCGAAGCTTTCTTT
V gene: TRBV6-1; clone size: .; J gene: TRBJ1-5; D gene: .; CDR3 protein: CASSEWGANQPQHF; CDR3 DNA: TGTGCCAGCAGTGAATGGGGCGCCAATCAGCCCCAGCATTTT
V gene: TRBV19; clone size: .; J gene: TRBJ2-3; D gene: .; CDR3 protein: CASSMIRGATDTQYF; CDR3 DNA: TGTGCCAGTAGTATGATTCGGGGAGCTACAGATACGCAGTATTTT
V gene: TRBV7-2; clone size: .; J gene: TRBJ2-1; D gene: .; CDR3 protein: CASSLFPREQFF; CDR3 DNA: TGTGCCAGCAGCTTATTCCCCCGTGAGCAGTTCTTC
V gene: TRBV19; clone size: .; J gene: TRBJ2-1; D gene: TRBD2; CDR3 protein: CASTAGGSGVYNEQFF; CDR3 DNA: TGTGCCAGTACCGCGGGAGGCAGCGGGGTCTACAATGAGCAGTTCTTC